The clone carrying this T cell receptor beta chain was counted a few times. CDR3 length equals 14 residues. CDR1 and CDR2 (germline): SGHVS, FNYEAQ. With 5 bases removed from V and 1 base from J, the gap between germline ends came to 8 bases. There were TCR beta CDR3 regions amplified from RNA transcripts. The HTBI primer set served for first-round RT-PCR of the TCR CDR3. Via MiXCR, TCRdb re-called the multiplex PCR reads, giving one row per CDR3 protein. This sample has some 300,000 distinct CDR3 sequences, with roughly 13% found just once. These data originate in a study of T cells in Graves' hyperthyroidism and ophthalmopathy. Overall study context: The initial diagnosis was the point when peripheral blood was collected, ahead of any treatment.

This TCR was sampled from a woman aged 25 to 39 with Graves' hyperthyroidism that later progressed to Graves' ophthalmopathy. The chain links TRBV7-6 to TRBJ2-2; maybe TRBD2 (5 bases). The sample consisted of blood. The CDR3 reads CASSIRENTGELFF. CDR3 nucleotide sequence: TGTGCCAGCAGCATCCGGGAGAACACCGGGGAGCTGTTTTTT. Supplemented by reference TRBV7-6 and TRBJ2-2, the full variable domain reads GAGVSQSPRYKVTKRGQDVALRCDPISGHVSLYWYRQALGQGPEFLTYFNYEAQQDKSGLPNDRFSAERPEGSISTLTIQRTEQRDSAMYRCASSIRENTGELFFGEGSRLTVL.